This T cell receptor beta chain was captured in a study of T-cell memory formation after mild COVID-19. TCRdb reprocessed the 5' RACE reads via MiXCR and lists one record per CDR3 protein. The data show 340,000 or so distinct CDR3 sequences, 13% seen once. The germline CDR1 and CDR2 sequences are SGHVS and FQNEAQ. The V end was cut by 5 bases, the J end by 12 bases, with 17 bases between. The CDR3 is 13 amino acids. This clonotype appeared a few times. Sequencing used PBMCs or a T cell subset sorted from them (not recorded which). This receptor was obtained from a young man who had mild COVID-19 (a few samples of this study predate the infection). Cell type and time point are not known. V is TRBV7-8 and J is TRBJ2-1; D might be TRBD1 or TRBD2, each matching 5 bases. The CDR3 is CASSPPVDGGQFF. The CDR3 DNA is TGTGCCAGCAGCCCGCCGGTTGATGGGGGGCAGTTCTTC.